One sample yielded the 10 T cell receptor beta chains listed below, sequenced in a study of T cell responses to AZD1222 COVID-19 vaccine. The data were produced by immunoSEQ multiplex PCR, yet TCRdb's version contains in-frame clones alone and is incomplete. Of tens of thousands of clones in the sample, approximately 91% were seen once. Sample: peripheral blood, taken on day 0 of AZD1222 vaccination. These receptors all come from an adult in good health.

The chain combines TRBV25-1 with TRBJ1-6; 7 nucleotides line up with TRBD1. CDR1 is MGHDK, CDR2 SYGVNS, per germline. The V and J ends lost 2 bases and 5 bases, in that order; junction bases with no gene match: 3. CDR3 size: 15 residues. The CDR3 sequence is CASSERQGNNSPLHF. Here the CDR3 DNA reads TGTGCCAGCAGTGAAAGACAGGGAAATAATTCACCCCTCCACTTT.

The V and J genes are TRBV18 and TRBJ2-1, with D perhaps matching TRBD1 (6 bases). V gave up 6 bases and J gave up 5 bases, with 11 bases separating them. This CDR3 has 13 amino acids. CDR1 and CDR2 (germline): KGHSH, LQKENI. CDR3 in amino acids: CASSSDRNNEQFF. DNA for the CDR3: TGTGCCAGCTCGTCAGACAGGAACAATGAGCAGTTCTTC.

The rearrangement links TRBV30 to TRBJ2-7; D not certain. V lost 3 bases and J 2 bases, leaving 8 bases between the germline ends. CDR3 length: 12 residues. Germline loops: CDR1 GTSNPN, CDR2 SVGIG (reference sequence). The CDR3 DNA is TGTGCCTGGAGCAGGACGGCCTACGAGCAGTACTTC. This encodes CAWSRTAYEQYF.

The chain joins TRBV11-2 to TRBJ2-7; D is possibly TRBD2 (6 bases). The germline gives CDR1 SGHAT, CDR2 FQNNGV. The CDR3 loop spans 13 amino acids. V gave up 5 bases and J gave up 3 bases, with 11 bases separating them. CDR3 sequence reads: CASSIVGGYEQYF. CDR3 DNA: TGTGCCAGCAGCATCGTGGGGGGCTACGAGCAGTACTTC.

The rearrangement uses TRBV5-4 and TRBJ1-2; 8 nucleotides match TRBD1. V gave up 4 bases and J gave up 8 bases; unmatched junction bases: 10. Looked up from germline, CDR1 is SGHNT and CDR2 is YYREEE (reference sequence). The length of the CDR3 is 14 residues. CDR3 amino acids: CASSHPTGALGYTF. Here the CDR3 DNA reads TGTGCCAGCAGCCACCCGACAGGGGCTTTAGGCTACACCTTC. Variable domain in full (rest from reference TRBV5-4 and TRBJ1-2): ETGVTQSPTHLIKTRGQQVTLRCSSQSGHNTVSWYQQALGQGPQFIFQYYREEENGRGNFPPRFSGLQFPNYSSELNVNALELDDSALYLCASSHPTGALGYTFGSGTRLTVV.

The chain recombines TRBV29-1 with TRBJ1-2; 7 nucleotides align to TRBD1. CDR1 is SQVTM, CDR2 ANQGSEA, per germline. V gave up 6 bases and J gave up 7 bases; unmatched junction bases: 5. The CDR3 extends over 11 amino acids. The chain's CDR3 is CSVQGVRGYTF. DNA for the CDR3: TGCAGCGTCCAGGGGGTTCGTGGCTACACCTTC.

J is TRBJ2-2 and V is TRBV7-6; D is unresolved. Between the trimmed V and J ends, which lost 4 bases and 5 bases, there was a span of 8 bases. CDR3 length: 13 amino acids. The germline CDR1 and CDR2 sequences are SGHVS and FNYEAQ. The CDR3 DNA is TGTGCCAGCAGCTCAACTCTTACCGGGGAGCTGTTTTTT. This gives the protein CASSSTLTGELFF.

This rearrangement joins TRBV19 to TRBJ2-2; weak D call: TRBD2 (6 bases). The length of the CDR3 is 16 residues. V was clipped by 5 bases and J by 2 bases, with 15 bases between them. Germline V CDR1 and CDR2: LNHDA, SQIVND (reference sequence). The CDR3 region is CASSLPMRGNTGELFF. The DNA for the CDR3 is TGTGCCAGTAGTCTCCCCATGCGGGGAAACACCGGGGAGCTGTTTTTT. The full variable domain, with the rest looked up from reference TRBV19 and TRBJ2-2, is DGGITQSPKYLFRKEGQNVTLSCEQNLNHDAMYWYRQDPGQGLRLIYYSQIVNDFQKGDIAEGYSVSREKKESFPLTVTSAQKNPTAFYLCASSLPMRGNTGELFFGEGSRLTVL.

In its sample, this clone was seen a few times. V and J are TRBV7-3 and TRBJ1-1, with D possibly being TRBD1 (5 bases). CDR3 length equals 16 residues. Trimming took off 6 bases at V and 3 bases at J, with 20 bases between the two ends. Germline-derived CDR1 and CDR2 are SGHTA and FQGTGA. For the CDR3, the DNA is TGTGCCAGCAGTACAGGTGGTACCCCCAAATACACTGAAGCTTTCTTT. Its protein is CASSTGGTPKYTEAFF.

The gene calls are TRBV6-2 or TRBV6-3 and TRBJ2-1; TRBD1 is a possible D gene (5 bases). Trimming stripped 2 bases from V and 4 bases from J, with 12 bases between. There are 15 residues in the CDR3. Germline V gene lookup returns CDR1 MNHEY and CDR2 SVGEGT. DNA for the CDR3: TGTGCCAGCAGTTACGGTCAGGGTTCATACAATGAGCAGTTCTTC. Translating it yields CASSYGQGSYNEQFF.